This TCR beta chain appears in the sequencing data of a study of a mutant IDH1 vaccine in newly diagnosed glioma. Study summary: Treated patients had a mean age of 40.4 years and a sex split that was approximately 62% male and approximately 40% female. Most patients had radiochemotherapy with temozolomide before enrollment; others had one alone. General study results and limits: Of all patients, about 93% showed vaccine-induced immune responses. Pseudoprogression appears to have had no connection to changes in top peripheral T cell clonotypes.

V dropped 3 bases and J dropped 9; count of bases not matched to a gene: 9. The CDR3 runs to 14 residues. Germline V gene lookup returns CDR1 SGHDT and CDR2 YYEEEE. Data came from immunoSEQ multiplex PCR; TCRdb stores just in-frame clones and leaves some out. The table includes tens of thousands of clones, more than 60% detected once. In regard to this clone: Its antigen remains unknown.

Time point given: baseline, week 1 (first vaccination visit). Treatment described: pre-vaccination baseline after standard-of-care therapy. This receptor was taken from a woman in her thirties or forties with glioma. Sequenced here: PBMCs, sampled from a glioma patient treated with radiotherapy, temozolomide or both. The chain uses TRBV5-6 and TRBJ1-3, with TRBD1 identical over 7 bases. CDR3 protein: CASSWTGDGGTIYF. The CDR3 coding sequence is TGTGCCAGCAGCTGGACAGGTGACGGCGGCACCATATATTTT. The full variable domain, its missing parts supplied by reference TRBV5-6 and TRBJ1-3, is DAGVTQSPTHLIKTRGQQVTLRCSPKSGHDTVSWYQQALGQGPQFIFQYYEEEERQRGNFPDRFSGHQFPNYSSELNVNALLLGDSALYLCASSWTGDGGTIYFGEGSWLTVV.